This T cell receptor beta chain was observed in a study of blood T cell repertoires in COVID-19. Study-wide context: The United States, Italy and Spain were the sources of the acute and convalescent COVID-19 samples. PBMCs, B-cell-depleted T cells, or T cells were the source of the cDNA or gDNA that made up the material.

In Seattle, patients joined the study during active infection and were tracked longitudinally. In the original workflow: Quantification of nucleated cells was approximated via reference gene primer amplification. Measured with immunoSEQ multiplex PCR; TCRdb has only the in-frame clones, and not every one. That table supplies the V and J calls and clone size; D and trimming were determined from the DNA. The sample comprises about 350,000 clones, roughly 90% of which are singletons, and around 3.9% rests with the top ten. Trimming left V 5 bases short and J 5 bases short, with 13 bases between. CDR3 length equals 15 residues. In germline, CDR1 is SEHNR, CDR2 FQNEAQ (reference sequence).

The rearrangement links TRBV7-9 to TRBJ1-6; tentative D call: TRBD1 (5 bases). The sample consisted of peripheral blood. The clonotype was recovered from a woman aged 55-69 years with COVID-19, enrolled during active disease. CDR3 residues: CASSPLQGHNSPLHF. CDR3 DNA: TGTGCCAGCAGCCCCCTCCAGGGCCATAATTCACCCCTCCACTTT.